This T cell receptor (beta chain) came from a study of T-cell memory formation after mild COVID-19. Regarding the study as a whole: The study detected some responding clones in pre-infection memory, suggesting cross-reactive memory joined.

From the 5' RACE reads, TCRdb called clonotypes with MiXCR, one entry per CDR3 protein. The sample lists 300,000 to 350,000 distinct CDR3 sequences, around 15% occurring once. The CDR3 is made up of 12 amino acids. Trimming shortened V by 3 bases and J by 7 bases, and 9 bases separated the two germline ends. The germline gives CDR1 SGHTA, CDR2 FQGNSA. In this sample, this clonotype turned up many times. Its antigen is unidentified. The sequence derives from a man in his late teens or twenties who had mild COVID-19 (a few samples of this study predate the infection). Cell type and time point are not known. The sequencing sample was made of PBMCs or a T cell subset sorted from them (not recorded which). The chain combines TRBV7-2 with TRBJ1-2; D remains ambiguous. CDR3 loop: CASSFSGSGYTF. The CDR3 nucleotides are TGTGCCAGCAGCTTCTCGGGGTCTGGCTACACCTTC.